These 19 T cell receptor beta chains originate from one sample sequenced in a study of blood T cell repertoires in COVID-19. The assay was immunoSEQ multiplex PCR, and TCRdb's table has in-frame clones only and misses some. The table lists 150,000 to 200,000 clones, around 89% of them singletons. Sequenced material: peripheral blood. Receptors originate from a man aged 18 to 30 who had recovered from COVID-19.

J is TRBJ2-7 and V is TRBV29-1; a weak D match, TRBD2 (6 bases). This CDR3 comprises 13 residues. Germline V gene lookup returns CDR1 SQVTM and CDR2 ANQGSEA. V was pared by 7 bases and J by 4 bases, with 17 bases between. CDR3 bases: TGCAGCGCCTGGGGGGAGTCTGGGTACGAGCAGTACTTC. Protein sequence: CSAWGESGYEQYF.

The chain employs TRBV7-2 and TRBJ1-4; 7 nucleotides line up with TRBD1. The V gene's germline CDR1 is SGHTA and CDR2 FQGNSA. V dropped 5 bases and J dropped 5; count of bases not matched to a gene: 5. The CDR3 runs to 14 residues. CDR3 sequence reads: CASSLGGLNEKLFF. CDR3 nucleotides: TGTGCCAGCAGCCTAGGGGGCTTGAATGAAAAACTGTTTTTT.

This clone was recorded once. The chain couples TRBV6-5 to TRBJ1-3; 8 bases fit TRBD1. There are 16 residues in the CDR3. Germline CDR1 is MNHEY and CDR2 is SVGAGI. The V and J ends lost 4 bases and 0 bases, in that order; junction bases with no gene match: 5. The DNA for the CDR3 is TGTGCCAGCAGTTTCAATCAGGGGGCCTCTGGAAACACCATATATTTT. Amino acid sequence: CASSFNQGASGNTIYF.

The chain recombines TRBV18 with TRBJ2-1; 7 nucleotides match TRBD2. The CDR3 is 16 amino acids. Germline V gene data show CDR1 as KGHSH and CDR2 as LQKENI. V gave up 2 bases and J gave up 5 bases; unmatched junction bases: 9. The CDR3 spells CASSPGAAGANNEQFF. The DNA for the CDR3 is TGTGCCAGCTCACCAGGAGCGGCGGGAGCTAACAATGAGCAGTTCTTC.

This chain links TRBV18 with TRBJ2-2, with 7 bases identical to TRBD1. This CDR3 is built from 15 residues. J was trimmed by 2 bases and V by 4 bases; bases with no gene match: 4. Germline values: CDR1 KGHSH, CDR2 LQKENI. CDR3 nucleotide sequence: TGTGCCAGCTCACTCCGGGACAGAAACACCGGGGAGCTGTTTTTT. This gives the protein CASSLRDRNTGELFF.

Only a few counts were recorded for this clone. The CDR3 sequence is CASRPQLRGEAFF. In DNA, the CDR3 is TGTGCCAGCAGACCGCAATTGAGAGGCGAAGCTTTCTTT. V is TRBV7-2 and J is TRBJ1-1; D unclear. The V end lost 6 bases, the J end lost 8 bases, and 16 bases lay between the germline ends. CDR3 length equals 13 residues. Germline V gene lookup returns CDR1 SGHTA and CDR2 FQGNSA.

The rearrangement links TRBV27 to TRBJ2-7, with D possibly matching TRBD2 (5 bases). The germline CDR1 and CDR2 sequences are MNHEY and SMNVEV (reference sequence). The CDR3 sequence is 14 residues long. Deletions cut 5 bases from V and 5 bases from J, with 16 bases between. The CDR3 here is CASSAGLAIHEQYF. The CDR3, as DNA: TGTGCCAGCAGTGCTGGACTTGCTATACACGAGCAGTACTTC.

The chain links TRBV9 to TRBJ1-2, with D unresolved. The germline V gene encodes CDR1 SGDLS and CDR2 YYNGEE. The CDR3 extends over 15 amino acids. With 4 bases removed from V and 4 bases from J, the gap between germline ends came to 17 bases. CDR3 in amino acids: CASSSKAGEGYGYTF. CDR3 sequence (DNA): TGTGCCAGCAGCTCCAAAGCCGGGGAGGGCTATGGCTACACCTTC.

The V call is TRBV18, the J call TRBJ2-7; a weak D match, TRBD1 (5 bases). Germline V gives CDR1 KGHSH, CDR2 LQKENI. The CDR3 totals 14 residues. V lost 2 bases, J lost 9 bases, and 17 bases lay in between. CDR3 nucleotides: TGTGCCAGCTCACCAGGGGCCTGGGTTGAAGCGCAGTACTTC. This encodes CASSPGAWVEAQYF.

The chain couples TRBV5-6 to TRBJ1-1, with 10 bases aligning to TRBD1. The CDR3 is 13 amino acids. CDR1 SGHDT and CDR2 YYEEEE come from the germline V gene. The V segment lost 6 bases and the J segment 4 bases; nucleotides outside the gene matches: 3. The CDR3 nucleotides read TGTGCCAGCAAATGGACAGGGGGCACTGAAGCTTTCTTT. Protein: CASKWTGGTEAFF.

The rearrangement uses TRBV5-1 and TRBJ1-1; the D gene is possibly TRBD1 (5 bases). Trimming stripped 0 bases from V and 2 bases from J, with 11 bases between. This CDR3 region has 15 residues. Germline CDR1 reads SGHRS; CDR2 reads YFSETQ. The CDR3 here is CASSLVGARNTEAFF. The CDR3 DNA is TGCGCCAGCAGCTTGGTTGGGGCGCGAAACACTGAAGCTTTCTTT.

The V and J genes are TRBV11-3 and TRBJ1-4; no firm D call. The germline V gene encodes CDR1 SGHNT and CDR2 YENEEA. Trimming cost V 4 bases and J 0 bases, with 9 bases left between them. The CDR3 runs 15 residues. DNA for the CDR3: TGTGCCAGCAGCTCACATCCTGCAACTAATGAAAAACTGTTTTTT. It specifies CASSSHPATNEKLFF.

The CDR3 sequence: CASSQVMPGVSYNSPLHF. CDR3 nucleotides: TGCGCCAGCAGCCAAGTCATGCCAGGGGTCTCCTATAATTCACCCCTCCACTTT. The chain recombines TRBV4-3 with TRBJ1-6; D might be TRBD1 (6 bases). Germline lookup yields CDR1 LGHNA and CDR2 YSLEER. Trimming cost V 1 base and J 0 bases, with 13 bases left between them. The CDR3 contains 18 residues.

The gene calls are TRBV4-1 and TRBJ2-1, with 8 bases fitting TRBD1. V dropped 4 bases and J dropped 8; count of bases not matched to a gene: 7. Germline CDR1 MGHRA, CDR2 YSYEKL. CDR3 length equals 14 residues. CDR3 nucleotide sequence: TGCGCCAGCAGCCCGGGGACAGGTGTCGATGAGCAGTTCTTC. Protein: CASSPGTGVDEQFF.

The chain carries TRBV3-1 (or the pseudogene TRBV3-2) and TRBJ2-1; 8 bases are shared with TRBD1. Looked up from germline, CDR1 is LGHDT and CDR2 is YNNKEL (reference sequence). V lost 4 bases to trimming and J lost 8 bases; unmatched junction nucleotides: 7. This CDR3 contains 14 residues. CDR3 DNA: TGTGCCAGCAGCCTGGACAGGGAATACGATGAGCAGTTCTTC. As protein: CASSLDREYDEQFF.

The chain links TRBV11-2 to TRBJ2-2, with D perhaps matching TRBD1 (6 bases). V lost 5 bases to trimming and J lost 4 bases, with 17 bases between them. The length of the CDR3 is 16 residues. CDR1 and CDR2 from the germline V gene are SGHAT and FQNNGV. The DNA for the CDR3 is TGTGCCAGCAGCGACGGACAGAGGATGATCACCGGGGAGCTGTTTTTT. Translated, it gives CASSDGQRMITGELFF.

The chain joins TRBV7-2 to TRBJ2-2; TRBD2 might be the D (6 bases). V was shortened by 8 bases and J by 2 bases, with 15 bases between the two germline ends. CDR3 length equals 15 residues. Germline V CDR1 and CDR2: SGHTA, FQGNSA. Here the CDR3 DNA reads TGTGCCAGCCGGCCGGGACTTCCTAACACCGGGGAGCTGTTTTTT. Translated, it gives CASRPGLPNTGELFF.

This clone was counted between two and nine times. The chain links TRBV12-3 or TRBV12-4 to TRBJ1-1; the D is unclear. The CDR3 spans 13 residues. V was clipped by 6 bases and J by 0 bases, with 8 bases between them. This chain's CDR3 is CASSSRLNTEAFF. The CDR3 DNA is TGTGCCAGCAGCTCTAGACTGAACACTGAAGCTTTCTTT.

V usage is TRBV6-6 and J usage is TRBJ2-1; tentatively, D is TRBD2 (7 bases). CDR1 is MNHNY and CDR2 is SVGAGI in the germline V gene (reference sequence). This CDR3 is 12 amino acids long. The V end was cut by 11 bases, the J end by 7 bases, with 15 bases between. This CDR3 is CAGGPSGNEQFF. The CDR3 DNA follows: TGTGCCGGGGGGCCTAGCGGAAATGAGCAGTTCTTC.